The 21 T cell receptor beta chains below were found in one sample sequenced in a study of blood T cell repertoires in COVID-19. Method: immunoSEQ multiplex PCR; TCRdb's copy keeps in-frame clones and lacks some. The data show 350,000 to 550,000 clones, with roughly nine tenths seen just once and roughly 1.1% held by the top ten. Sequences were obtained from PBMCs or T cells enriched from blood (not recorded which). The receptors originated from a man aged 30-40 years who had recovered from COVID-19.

CDR3 DNA sequence: TGTGCCAGTAGTATTCAGCAGGGCATAAATCAGCCCCAGCATTTT. Its translation is CASSIQQGINQPQHF. The chain couples TRBV19 to TRBJ1-5; TRBD1 is a possible D gene (5 bases). Germline CDR1 and CDR2: LNHDA and SQIVND (reference sequence). CDR3 length: 15 residues. V was pared by 3 bases and J by 4 bases, with 13 bases between.

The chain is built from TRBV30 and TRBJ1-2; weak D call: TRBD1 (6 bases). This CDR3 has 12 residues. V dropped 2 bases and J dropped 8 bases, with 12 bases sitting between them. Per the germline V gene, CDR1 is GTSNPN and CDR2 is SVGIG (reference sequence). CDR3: CAWSLGAEGYTF. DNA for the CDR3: TGTGCCTGGAGTTTGGGGGCCGAAGGCTACACCTTC.

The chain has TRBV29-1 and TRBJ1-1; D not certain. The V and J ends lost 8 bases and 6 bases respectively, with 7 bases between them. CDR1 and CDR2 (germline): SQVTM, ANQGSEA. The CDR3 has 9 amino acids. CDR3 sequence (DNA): TGCAGCAAGACTGCTGAAGCTTTCTTT. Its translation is CSKTAEAFF.

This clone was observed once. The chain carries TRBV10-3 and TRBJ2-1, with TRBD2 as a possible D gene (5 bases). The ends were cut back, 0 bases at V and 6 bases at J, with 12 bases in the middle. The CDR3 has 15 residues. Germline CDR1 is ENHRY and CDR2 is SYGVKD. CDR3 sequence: CAISESSGGGNEQFF. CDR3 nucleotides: TGTGCCATCAGTGAGTCAAGCGGAGGAGGCAATGAGCAGTTCTTC.

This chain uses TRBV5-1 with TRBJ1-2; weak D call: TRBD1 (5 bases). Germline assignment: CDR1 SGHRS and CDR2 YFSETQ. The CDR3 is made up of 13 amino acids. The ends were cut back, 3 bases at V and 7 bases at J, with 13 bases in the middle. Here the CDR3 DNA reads TGCGCCAGCAGCTCGGTGGGGGGACTTGGCTACACCTTC. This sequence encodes CASSSVGGLGYTF.

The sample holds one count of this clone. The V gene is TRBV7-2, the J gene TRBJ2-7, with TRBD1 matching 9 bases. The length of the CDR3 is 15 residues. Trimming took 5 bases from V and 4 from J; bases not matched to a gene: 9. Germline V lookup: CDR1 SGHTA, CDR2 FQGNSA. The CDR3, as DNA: TGTGCCAGCAGCGAGGACAGGGGTAATAATTACGAGCAGTACTTC. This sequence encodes CASSEDRGNNYEQYF.

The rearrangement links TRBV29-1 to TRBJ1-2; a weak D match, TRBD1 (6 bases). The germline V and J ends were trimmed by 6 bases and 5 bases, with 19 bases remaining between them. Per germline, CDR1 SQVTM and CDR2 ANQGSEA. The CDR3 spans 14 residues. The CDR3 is CSVDMGGGWYGYTF. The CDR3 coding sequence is TGCAGCGTGGACATGGGAGGGGGGTGGTATGGCTACACCTTC.

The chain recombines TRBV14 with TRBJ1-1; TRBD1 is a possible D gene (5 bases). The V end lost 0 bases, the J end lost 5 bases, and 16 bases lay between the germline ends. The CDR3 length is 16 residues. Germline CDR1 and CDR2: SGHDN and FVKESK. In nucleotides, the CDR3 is TGTGCCAGCAGCCAAGACCTATCTGGGGCAGGAACTGAAGCTTTCTTT. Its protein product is CASSQDLSGAGTEAFF.

CDR3 residues: CASSWTGGIVGELFF. DNA for the CDR3: TGTGCCAGCAGTTGGACAGGGGGCATTGTCGGGGAGCTGTTTTTT. This sequence joins TRBV6-5 and TRBJ2-2; 11 nucleotides align to TRBD1. Germline CDR1 MNHEY, CDR2 SVGAGI. The V and J ends lost 4 bases and 7 bases, in that order; junction bases with no gene match: 5. This CDR3 spans 15 amino acids.

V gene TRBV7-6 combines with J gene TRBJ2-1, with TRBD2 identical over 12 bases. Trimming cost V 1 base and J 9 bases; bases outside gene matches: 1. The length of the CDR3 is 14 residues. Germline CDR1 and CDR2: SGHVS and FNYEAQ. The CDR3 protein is CASSLETSGSEQFF. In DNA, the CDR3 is TGTGCCAGCAGCTTAGAGACTAGCGGGAGTGAGCAGTTCTTC.

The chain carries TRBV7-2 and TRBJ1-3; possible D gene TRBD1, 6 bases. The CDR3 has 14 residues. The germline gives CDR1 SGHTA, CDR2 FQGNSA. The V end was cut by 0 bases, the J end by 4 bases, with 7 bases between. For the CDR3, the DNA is TGTGCCAGCAGCTTAGCTGGACAGGGAAACACCATATATTTT. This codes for CASSLAGQGNTIYF.

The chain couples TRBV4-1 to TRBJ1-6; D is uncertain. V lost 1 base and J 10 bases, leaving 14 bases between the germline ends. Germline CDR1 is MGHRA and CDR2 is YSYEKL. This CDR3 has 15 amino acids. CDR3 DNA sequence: TGCGCCAGCAGCCAAGGTAGAGGGTTTCAGTCACCCCTCCACTTT. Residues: CASSQGRGFQSPLHF.

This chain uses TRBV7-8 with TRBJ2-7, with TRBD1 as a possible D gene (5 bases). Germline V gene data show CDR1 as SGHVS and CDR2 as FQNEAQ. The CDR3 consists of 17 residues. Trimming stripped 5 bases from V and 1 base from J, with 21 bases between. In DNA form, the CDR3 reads TGTGCCAGCAGCCCCCGCCGGCTCAGGGCCATGTCCTACGAGCAGTACTTC. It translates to CASSPRRLRAMSYEQYF.

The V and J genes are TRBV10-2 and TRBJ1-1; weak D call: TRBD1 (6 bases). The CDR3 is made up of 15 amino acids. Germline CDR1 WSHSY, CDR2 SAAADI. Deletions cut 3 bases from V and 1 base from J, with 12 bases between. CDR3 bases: TGCGCCAGCAGTGATTACGGGGGGCCGAACACTGAAGCTTTCTTT. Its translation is CASSDYGGPNTEAFF.

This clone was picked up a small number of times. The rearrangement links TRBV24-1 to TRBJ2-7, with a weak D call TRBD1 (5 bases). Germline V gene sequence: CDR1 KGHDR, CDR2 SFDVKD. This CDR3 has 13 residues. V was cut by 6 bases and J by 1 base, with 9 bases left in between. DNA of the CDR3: TGTGCCACCAGTCGTCCAGGGTCCTACGAGCAGTACTTC. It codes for CATSRPGSYEQYF.

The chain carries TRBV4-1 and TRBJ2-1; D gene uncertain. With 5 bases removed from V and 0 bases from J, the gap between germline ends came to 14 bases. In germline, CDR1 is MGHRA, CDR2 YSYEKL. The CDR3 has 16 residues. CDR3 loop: CASSVSLVSSYNEQFF. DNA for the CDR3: TGCGCCAGCAGCGTCAGCCTAGTGAGCTCCTACAATGAGCAGTTCTTC.

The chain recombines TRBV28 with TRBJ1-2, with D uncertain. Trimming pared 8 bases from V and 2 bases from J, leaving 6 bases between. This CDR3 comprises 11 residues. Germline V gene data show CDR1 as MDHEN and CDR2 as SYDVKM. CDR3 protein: CASVSNYGYTF. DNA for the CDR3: TGTGCCAGCGTCTCCAACTATGGCTACACCTTC.

The DNA of the CDR3 is TGTGCCAGCAGTTTCCCCGGACAGGGGGACTATGGCTACACCTTC. It yields the protein CASSFPGQGDYGYTF. The chain employs TRBV28 and TRBJ1-2; 10 nucleotides agree with TRBD1. The CDR3 is made up of 15 amino acids. V lost 3 bases to trimming and J lost 3 bases; unmatched junction nucleotides: 4. The germline V gene has CDR1 MDHEN and CDR2 SYDVKM.

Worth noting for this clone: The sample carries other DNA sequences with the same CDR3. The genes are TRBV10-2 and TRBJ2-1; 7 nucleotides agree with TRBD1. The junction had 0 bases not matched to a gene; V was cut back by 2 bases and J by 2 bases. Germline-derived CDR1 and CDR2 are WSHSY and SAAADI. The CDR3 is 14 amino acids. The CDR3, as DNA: TGCGCCAGCAGTGAGACAGGGGCCTACAATGAGCAGTTCTTC. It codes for CASSETGAYNEQFF.

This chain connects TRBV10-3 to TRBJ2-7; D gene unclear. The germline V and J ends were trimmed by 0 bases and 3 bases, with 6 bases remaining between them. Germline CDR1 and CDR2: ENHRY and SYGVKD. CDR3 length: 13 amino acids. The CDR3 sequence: CAISESASYEQYF. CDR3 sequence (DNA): TGTGCCATCAGTGAGTCGGCCAGCTACGAGCAGTACTTC.

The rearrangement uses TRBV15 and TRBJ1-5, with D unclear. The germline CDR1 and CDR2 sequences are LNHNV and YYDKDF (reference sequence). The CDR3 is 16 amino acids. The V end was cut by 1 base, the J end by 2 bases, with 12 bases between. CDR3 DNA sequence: TGTGCCACCAGCAGAGTTGCGGCGCGGGGCAATCAGCCCCAGCATTTT. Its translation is CATSRVAARGNQPQHF. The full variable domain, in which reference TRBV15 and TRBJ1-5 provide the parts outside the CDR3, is DAMVIQNPRYQVTQFGKPVTLSCSQTLNHNVMYWYQQKSSQAPKLLFHYYDKDFNNEADTPDNFQSRRPNTSFCFLDIRSPGLGDTAMYLCATSRVAARGNQPQHFGDGTRLSIL.